This T cell receptor beta chain was sequenced for a study of blood T cell repertoires in COVID-19. Study-level information: Sources were T cells, B-cell-depleted T cells, or PBMCs; the material itself was cDNA or gDNA.

This table comes from immunoSEQ multiplex PCR, and its TCRdb copy is limited to in-frame clones, with some not included. This table has 360,000 or so clones, around nine tenths appearing once. V was pared by 6 bases and J by 4 bases, with 5 bases of the junction left unmatched. This CDR3 is built from 16 residues. CDR1 LGHNA and CDR2 YNFKEQ come from the germline V gene. Cohort assignment relied on participant-reported clinical history. The chain couples TRBV4-2 to TRBJ2-2; 13 bases line up with TRBD2. This receptor was taken from a woman aged 25 to 39 who had recovered from COVID-19. What was sequenced was PBMCs or T cells enriched from blood (not recorded which). DNA of the CDR3: TGTGCCAGCAGAACTGGGACTAGCGGGGTCACCGGGGAGCTGTTTTTT. Amino acids: CASRTGTSGVTGELFF.